A selection of T cell receptor beta chains follows, all from one sample in a study of T cell responses to AZD1222 COVID-19 vaccine. Here immunoSEQ multiplex PCR was the method, and the copy in TCRdb shows in-frame clones only, minus some. The data show about 97,000 clones, about 89% seen once. This specimen consisted of peripheral blood, obtained on day 0 of AZD1222 vaccination. These receptors all come from an adult in good health. The CDR3 runs from the conserved cysteine through the conserved F or W. The D gene is left open where the match is weak. Rows may omit the clone size; those that give it use once, few, many or a size class.

J gene: TRBJ2-7; clone size: -; V gene: TRBV6-4; D gene: TRBD2; CDR3 DNA: TGTGCCAGCAGTGCACTAGCGGGAGCGGGGGAGCAGTACTTC; CDR3 protein: CASSALAGAGEQYF
J gene: TRBJ1-1; clone size: -; V gene: TRBV7-3; D gene: -; CDR3 DNA: TGTGCCAGCAGCTTAACCCCCGGAGGGAACGCAGAAGCTTTCTTT; CDR3 protein: CASSLTPGGNAEAFF
J gene: TRBJ2-2; clone size: few; V gene: TRBV27; D gene: -; CDR3 DNA: TGTGCCAGCAGTAAACTTGACAGTGCCTACACCGGGGAGCTGTTTTTT; CDR3 protein: CASSKLDSAYTGELFF
J gene: TRBJ1-2; clone size: -; V gene: TRBV6-1; D gene: TRBD1; CDR3 DNA: TGTGCCAGCAGTGAACGGGGACAGACCTACAGCACACCCTATGGCTACACCTTC; CDR3 protein: CASSERGQTYSTPYGYTF
J gene: TRBJ1-1; clone size: -; V gene: TRBV30; D gene: TRBD1; CDR3 DNA: TGTGCCTGGAGTCTCTACAGGGGGGCTGAAGCTTTCTTT; CDR3 protein: CAWSLYRGAEAFF
J gene: TRBJ2-5; clone size: -; V gene: TRBV19; D gene: TRBD1; CDR3 DNA: TGTGCCAGTAGTACGGGACAGGGGACGGAGACCCAGTACTTC; CDR3 protein: CASSTGQGTETQYF
J gene: TRBJ1-2; clone size: -; V gene: TRBV11-2; D gene: -; CDR3 DNA: TGTGCCAGCAGCCCTCCGGGACTTAACTATGGCTACACCTTC; CDR3 protein: CASSPPGLNYGYTF
J gene: TRBJ1-1; clone size: once; V gene: TRBV14; D gene: -; CDR3 DNA: TGTGCCAGCAGCCAAGCGTCCAGGGCTCTGTTGGGTAAAGCTTTCTTT; CDR3 protein: CASSQASRALLGKAFF
J gene: TRBJ1-4; clone size: -; V gene: TRBV3-1/TRBV3-2; D gene: -; CDR3 DNA: TGTGCCAGCAGCCAAGGCTCACCGGGGGAAAAACTGTTTTTT; CDR3 protein: CASSQGSPGEKLFF
J gene: TRBJ1-2; clone size: -; V gene: TRBV10-3; D gene: -; CDR3 DNA: TGTGCCATCAGTCGAACCGGGACACGTGTAGACGACGGCTACACCTTC; CDR3 protein: CAISRTGTRVDDGYTF
J gene: TRBJ2-1; clone size: -; V gene: TRBV5-1; D gene: TRBD2; CDR3 DNA: TGCGCCAGCTTCCTTGGACTAGCGGTTTTCAATGAGCAGTTCTTC; CDR3 protein: CASFLGLAVFNEQFF
J gene: TRBJ2-7; clone size: -; V gene: TRBV28; D gene: -; CDR3 DNA: TGTGCCACGGGGAGGGGGAGTCTTGGCGAGCAGTACTTC; CDR3 protein: CATGRGSLGEQYF
J gene: TRBJ1-5; clone size: -; V gene: TRBV6-2/TRBV6-3; D gene: TRBD1; CDR3 DNA: TGTGCCAGCAGCCCCCGCGTCTCGGACAGGGAGCATTTT; CDR3 protein: CASSPRVSDREHF
J gene: TRBJ1-6; clone size: few; V gene: TRBV28; D gene: -; CDR3 DNA: TGTGCCAGCAGTTCCCAGGAGGGTCCACTTTCACCCCTCCACTTT; CDR3 protein: CASSSQEGPLSPLHF
J gene: TRBJ2-5; clone size: -; V gene: TRBV5-6; D gene: -; CDR3 DNA: TGTGCCAGCAGCTTGGGACAGATACAAGAGACCCAGTACTTC; CDR3 protein: CASSLGQIQETQYF
J gene: TRBJ2-7; clone size: -; V gene: TRBV27; D gene: -; CDR3 DNA: TGTGCCAGCAGTTTGTTGAAACTTGGCGGGACCCATTCCTACGAGCAGTACTTC; CDR3 protein: CASSLLKLGGTHSYEQYF
J gene: TRBJ2-7; clone size: -; V gene: TRBV7-2; D gene: TRBD2; CDR3 DNA: TGTGCCAGCAGCTTAGAAGGACTAGCGGTCTACGAGCAGTACTTC; CDR3 protein: CASSLEGLAVYEQYF
J gene: TRBJ1-1; clone size: -; V gene: TRBV6-5; D gene: TRBD1; CDR3 DNA: TGTGCCAGCAGTTCCCAGGGGGGGAACACTGAAGCTTTCTTT; CDR3 protein: CASSSQGGNTEAFF
J gene: TRBJ2-2; clone size: -; V gene: TRBV29-1; D gene: -; CDR3 DNA: TGCAGCGTTTTAGGGGCTTCGAACACCGGGGAGCTGTTTTTT; CDR3 protein: CSVLGASNTGELFF
J gene: TRBJ2-2; clone size: -; V gene: TRBV5-1; D gene: TRBD1; CDR3 DNA: TGCGCCAGCAGCTTGGGAGGGACAGCGAACACCGGGGAGCTGTTTTTT; CDR3 protein: CASSLGGTANTGELFF
J gene: TRBJ2-7; clone size: -; V gene: TRBV19; D gene: -; CDR3 DNA: TGTGCCAGTAGTATCTTGGGGGCGACTAACTACGAGCAGTACTTC; CDR3 protein: CASSILGATNYEQYF
J gene: TRBJ1-1; clone size: -; V gene: TRBV6-5; D gene: -; CDR3 DNA: TGTGCCAGCAGGACAACGATATCCCGGAACACTGAAGCTTTCTTT; CDR3 protein: CASRTTISRNTEAFF
J gene: TRBJ1-1; clone size: -; V gene: TRBV30; D gene: -; CDR3 DNA: TGTGCCTGGAACCGACGGAGGGGGACTGAAGCTTTCTTT; CDR3 protein: CAWNRRRGTEAFF
J gene: TRBJ1-2; clone size: few; V gene: TRBV6-5; D gene: -; CDR3 DNA: TGTGCCAGCAACCTTTGGGGGTCAGAGGGCTACACCTTC; CDR3 protein: CASNLWGSEGYTF
J gene: TRBJ2-7; clone size: -; V gene: TRBV12-3/TRBV12-4; D gene: -; CDR3 DNA: TGTGCCAGCAGTCCCCAGTGGACCCAGCAGTACTTC; CDR3 protein: CASSPQWTQQYF
J gene: TRBJ2-1; clone size: -; V gene: TRBV18; D gene: -; CDR3 DNA: TGTGCCAGCTCACCCCAACTTACCAATCTCAATGAGCAGTTCTTC; CDR3 protein: CASSPQLTNLNEQFF
J gene: TRBJ1-5; clone size: -; V gene: TRBV5-8; D gene: -; CDR3 DNA: TGTGCCAGCAGCTTGGAGGGAGGGCAGCCCCAGCATTTT; CDR3 protein: CASSLEGGQPQHF
J gene: TRBJ2-2; clone size: -; V gene: TRBV7-2; D gene: -; CDR3 DNA: TGTGCCAGCAGCTTAGAGAGGGGCTACACCGGGGAGCTGTTTTTT; CDR3 protein: CASSLERGYTGELFF
J gene: TRBJ1-5; clone size: -; V gene: TRBV5-8; D gene: -; CDR3 DNA: TGTGCCAGCAGCTTGGTAGAGGGCTCAGCCCAATATAGCAATCAGCCCCAGCATTTT; CDR3 protein: CASSLVEGSAQYSNQPQHF
J gene: TRBJ2-3; clone size: -; V gene: TRBV2; D gene: -; CDR3 DNA: TGTGCCAGCGGAGGGTTGGGTCGAGACACAGATACGCAGTATTTT; CDR3 protein: CASGGLGRDTDTQYF
J gene: TRBJ2-1; clone size: -; V gene: TRBV5-1; D gene: TRBD2; CDR3 DNA: TGCGCCAGCAGCTTGCCCGAGGGACTAGGAGGGGATCCCAATGAGCAGTTCTTC; CDR3 protein: CASSLPEGLGGDPNEQFF
J gene: TRBJ2-7; clone size: few; V gene: TRBV6-1; D gene: -; CDR3 DNA: TGTGCCGCCTACAGTAGCTCCTACGAGCAGTACTTC; CDR3 protein: CAAYSSSYEQYF
J gene: TRBJ2-2; clone size: -; V gene: TRBV7-2; D gene: -; CDR3 DNA: TGTGCCAGCAGCTTTGTCCCGGGACGGGGCACCGGGGAGCTGTTTTTT; CDR3 protein: CASSFVPGRGTGELFF
J gene: TRBJ2-7; clone size: -; V gene: TRBV12-3/TRBV12-4; D gene: -; CDR3 DNA: TGTGCCAGCAAGGAGGGGGCGTCCTACGAGCAGTACTTC; CDR3 protein: CASKEGASYEQYF
J gene: TRBJ2-3; clone size: -; V gene: TRBV5-4; D gene: -; CDR3 DNA: TGTGCCAGCAGCTTAACTAGCACAGATACGCAGTATTTT; CDR3 protein: CASSLTSTDTQYF
J gene: TRBJ2-5; clone size: -; V gene: TRBV9; D gene: -; CDR3 DNA: TGTGCCAGCAGCTTAAGATTACAAGAGACCCAGTACTTC; CDR3 protein: CASSLRLQETQYF
J gene: TRBJ2-7; clone size: few; V gene: TRBV7-2; D gene: TRBD2; CDR3 DNA: TGTGCCAGCAGCGCGAGCGGGAGGGCGTTCGAGCAGTACTTC; CDR3 protein: CASSASGRAFEQYF